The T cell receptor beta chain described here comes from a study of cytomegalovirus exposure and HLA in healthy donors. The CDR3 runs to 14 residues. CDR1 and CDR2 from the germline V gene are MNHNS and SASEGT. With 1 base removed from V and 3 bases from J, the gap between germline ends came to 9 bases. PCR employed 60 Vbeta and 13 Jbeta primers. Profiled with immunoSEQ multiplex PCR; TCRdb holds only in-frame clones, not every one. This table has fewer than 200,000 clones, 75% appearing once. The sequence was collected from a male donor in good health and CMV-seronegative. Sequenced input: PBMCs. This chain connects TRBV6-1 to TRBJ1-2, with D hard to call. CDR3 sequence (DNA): TGTGCCAGCAGTGAAGATCCGGGGTACTATGGCTACACCTTC. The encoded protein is CASSEDPGYYGYTF.